These 32 T cell receptor beta chains came from one sample sequenced in a study of blood T cells in healthy people across ages. Sample-barcoded 5' priming and a J-beta primer mix drove a second PCR of 7 to 11 cycles. Using its own MiXCR run on the 5' RACE reads, TCRdb lists one record per CDR3 protein. Here the sample spans about 670,000 distinct CDR3 sequences, over 40% being singletons. The sequencing input was blood. The receptors derive from a man at least 80 years old in good health.

J is TRBJ2-3 and V is TRBV12-3 or TRBV12-4; perhaps TRBD2 as D (5 bases). V dropped 10 bases and J dropped 11 bases, with 25 bases sitting between them. The CDR3 has 14 residues. The CDR3, as DNA: TGTGCCATCAATGGCAGAGGGAGAGCAGATGTGCAGTATTTT. Translated: CAINGRGRADVQYF.

This clonotype was counted only a few times. The V and J genes are TRBV20-1 and TRBJ2-7, with D tentatively TRBD1 (5 bases). Germline V CDR1 and CDR2: DFQATT, SNEGSKA (reference sequence). Trimming took off 3 bases at V and 0 bases at J, with 9 bases between the two ends. The CDR3 is 13 residues long. This CDR3 reads CSARGQGSYEQYF. CDR3 in DNA: TGCAGTGCTAGGGGCCAGGGCTCCTACGAGCAGTACTTC.

Many counts were recorded for this clonotype. The genes are TRBV4-2 and TRBJ2-5, with 8 bases fitting TRBD1. The CDR3 has 15 residues. Trimming removed 2 bases from V and 4 bases from J; junction bases left unmatched: 6. Germline V lookup: CDR1 LGHNA, CDR2 YNFKEQ. The CDR3 DNA is TGTGCCAGCAGCCAAATGACAGGGGAGGTAGAGACCCAGTACTTC. Protein: CASSQMTGEVETQYF.

About this clonotype: A much larger clone sits a single nucleotide away, making a read error possible. The chain combines TRBV7-2 with TRBJ2-7; unclear D gene. V lost 6 bases to trimming and J lost 3 bases, with 9 bases between them. The CDR3 runs 12 residues. Per the germline V gene, CDR1 is SGHTA and CDR2 is FQGNSA. The CDR3 spells CASSDTLYEQYF. DNA of the CDR3: TGTGCCAGCAGTGATACCCTCTACGAGCAGTACTTC. The complete variable domain, with remaining parts taken from reference TRBV7-2 and TRBJ2-7, reads GAGVSQSPSNKVTEKGKDVELRCDPISGHTALYWYRQSLGQGLEFLIYFQGNSAPDKSGLPSDRFSAERTGGSVSTLTIQRTQQEDSAVYLCASSDTLYEQYFGPGTRLTVT.

The V call is TRBV6-2 or TRBV6-3, the J call TRBJ2-7, with TRBD1 identical over 9 bases. Germline loops: CDR1 MNHEY, CDR2 SVGEGT. This CDR3 spans 14 amino acids. The ends lost 4 bases at V and 3 bases at J; junction bases unmatched: 4. CDR3 region: CASSWGTGSYEQYF. The DNA for the CDR3 is TGTGCCAGCAGTTGGGGGACAGGGAGCTACGAGCAGTACTTC.

The rearrangement uses TRBV6-2 or TRBV6-3 and TRBJ2-7; D possibly uses TRBD1 or TRBD2 (6 bases each). Germline CDR1 MNHEY, CDR2 SVGEGT. The CDR3 sequence is 14 residues long. Trimming removed 8 bases at V and 4 bases at J, with 18 bases between. The CDR3 reads CASAIGGLRYEQYF. The CDR3 DNA reads TGTGCCAGCGCCATAGGGGGGCTCAGGTACGAGCAGTACTTC.

The gene calls are TRBV7-2 and TRBJ2-1, with unresolved D. Germline loops: CDR1 SGHTA, CDR2 FQGNSA. The CDR3 contains 13 residues. The V and J ends lost 3 bases and 6 bases respectively, with 9 bases between them. The CDR3 DNA sequence: TGTGCCAGCAGCTTCAACGGTATCAATGAGCAGTTCTTC. Its translation: CASSFNGINEQFF.

This chain uses TRBV24-1 with TRBJ1-2; D uncertain. The CDR3 length is 14 residues. Trimming cost V 4 bases and J 1 base, with 9 bases left between them. Germline lookup yields CDR1 KGHDR and CDR2 SFDVKD. The CDR3 loop reads CATSETRNNYGYTF. The CDR3 DNA follows: TGTGCCACCAGTGAGACACGGAATAACTATGGCTACACCTTC.

The chain uses TRBV5-1 and TRBJ1-2; D unclear. Germline V gene lookup returns CDR1 SGHRS and CDR2 YFSETQ. Between the trimmed V and J ends, which lost 4 bases and 0 bases, there was a span of 16 bases. The CDR3 loop spans 16 amino acids. Here the CDR3 reads CASSPRTSPANYGYTF. The DNA for the CDR3 is TGCGCCAGCAGCCCGCGGACGAGCCCCGCTAACTATGGCTACACCTTC.

V and J are TRBV9 and TRBJ2-1; 7 bases agree with TRBD1. CDR1 and CDR2 (germline): SGDLS, YYNGEE. V lost 2 bases to trimming and J lost 13 bases; unmatched junction nucleotides: 12. The CDR3 runs 14 residues. Written as DNA, the CDR3 is TGTGCCAGCAGCGTGTCAGGGAGAGGGACAGAACAGTTCTTC. Its translation: CASSVSGRGTEQFF.

The chain has TRBV20-1 and TRBJ2-5, with 8 bases aligning to TRBD1. CDR1 is DFQATT, CDR2 SNEGSKA, per germline (reference sequence). CDR3 size: 12 residues. The CDR3 bases are TGCAGCGCGAACAGGGGGAAAGAGACCCAGTACTTC. The encoded protein is CSANRGKETQYF.

The rearrangement joins TRBV6-2 or TRBV6-3 to TRBJ2-3; 10 bases map to TRBD2. Germline assignment: CDR1 MNHEY and CDR2 SVGEGT. The J segment lost 5 bases and the V segment lost 6 bases, leaving 8 bases of the junction unmatched. The CDR3 loop spans 15 amino acids. CDR3 bases: TGTGCCAGCAGCCGAGCGGGAGGGGGTGGAGATACGCAGTATTTT. It codes for CASSRAGGGGDTQYF.

This clonotype appeared many times. The CDR3 sequence: CSVAGYGANVLTF. In nucleotides, the CDR3 is TGCAGCGTTGCAGGGTACGGGGCCAACGTCCTGACTTTC. This sequence joins TRBV29-1 and TRBJ2-6, with D possibly being TRBD1 (5 bases). Germline values: CDR1 SQVTM, CDR2 ANQGSEA. With 4 bases removed from V and 4 bases from J, the gap between germline ends came to 8 bases. This CDR3 is built from 13 residues.

Comment on this clonotype: The junction does not match germline at one end; this may be a read error. The chain couples TRBV7-9 to TRBJ1-4, with no clear D. This CDR3 has 17 residues. The V gene's germline CDR1 is SEHNR and CDR2 FQNEAQ (reference sequence). CDR3 DNA: TGTGTCAGCAGCCCCCCATTGGGTGGAAGCGGTAATGAAAAACTGTTTTTT. This translates into CVSSPPLGGSGNEKLFF.

The chain is built from TRBV7-2 and TRBJ2-1, with 10 bases fitting TRBD2. The V and J ends lost 2 bases and 7 bases, in that order; junction bases with no gene match: 8. There are 16 residues in the CDR3. Looked up from germline, CDR1 is SGHTA and CDR2 is FQGNSA. DNA of the CDR3: TGTGCCAGCAGCTTAACCCCAGCGGGGGGGCCAAATGAGCAGTTCTTC. This codes for CASSLTPAGGPNEQFF.

The chain has TRBV7-2 and TRBJ2-1; TRBD2 matches at 12 bases. V gave up 1 base and J gave up 7 bases; unmatched junction bases: 5. Germline V gives CDR1 SGHTA, CDR2 FQGNSA. The length of the CDR3 is 16 residues. CDR3 amino acids: CASSLGSSGRANEQFF. CDR3 in DNA: TGTGCCAGCAGCTTAGGGTCTAGCGGGAGGGCGAATGAGCAGTTCTTC. The whole variable domain, remainder taken from reference TRBV7-2 and TRBJ2-1, is GAGVSQSPSNKVTEKGKDVELRCDPISGHTALYWYRQSLGQGLEFLIYFQGNSAPDKSGLPSDRFSAERTGGSVSTLTIQRTQQEDSAVYLCASSLGSSGRANEQFFGPGTRLTVL.

The chain is built from TRBV20-1 and TRBJ2-3; D possibly matches TRBD1 or TRBD2 (5 bases each). CDR1 is DFQATT and CDR2 is SNEGSKA in the germline V gene (reference sequence). V lost 5 bases, J lost 1 base, and 13 bases lay in between. This CDR3 is 14 amino acids long. CDR3: CSASLGARTDTQYF. The DNA for the CDR3 is TGCAGTGCTTCACTAGGGGCTCGCACAGATACGCAGTATTTT.

This clonotype has just a few counts. This chain links TRBV25-1 with TRBJ2-2; TRBD1 aligns across 9 bases. With 2 bases clipped from V and 6 bases from J, the junction kept 10 bases outside the gene matches. This CDR3 has 17 residues. The V gene's germline CDR1 is MGHDK and CDR2 SYGVNS. CDR3 sequence (DNA): TGTGCCAGCAGTGAAGGGGGGACAGGGATTTTCTCCGGGGAGCTGTTTTTT. Translation gives CASSEGGTGIFSGELFF.

V gene TRBV6-1 combines with J gene TRBJ2-5, with 7 bases aligning to TRBD2. CDR3 length: 14 residues. Germline assignment: CDR1 MNHNS and CDR2 SASEGT. V was clipped by 1 base and J by 6 bases; unmatched bases: 5. The CDR3 loop reads CASSEGGGAQTQYF. The CDR3 nucleotides read TGTGCCAGCAGTGAAGGGGGGGGAGCCCAGACCCAGTACTTC.

This clonotype was detected many times. This chain links TRBV12-3 or TRBV12-4 with TRBJ1-5, with D hard to call. This CDR3 region has 13 residues. V lost 3 bases and J lost 4, with 7 bases in between. The DNA for the CDR3 is TGTGCCAGCAGTTTTAGGGAGAATCAGCCCCAGCATTTT. It specifies CASSFRENQPQHF.

The chain couples TRBV6-2 or TRBV6-3 to TRBJ1-5; D is unresolved. CDR3 length: 14 amino acids. The germline V gene encodes CDR1 MNHEY and CDR2 SVGEGT. Between the trimmed V and J ends, which lost 2 bases and 7 bases, there was a span of 12 bases. CDR3 loop: CASSYGGFGQPQHF. The CDR3 DNA follows: TGTGCCAGCAGTTACGGAGGGTTCGGGCAGCCCCAGCATTTT.

The sample holds many counts of this clonotype. This chain uses TRBV27 with TRBJ2-7, with D unresolved. This CDR3 region has 13 residues. The V gene lost 3 bases and the J gene lost 6 bases, with 12 bases spanning the gap. Per the germline V gene, CDR1 is MNHEY and CDR2 is SMNVEV (reference sequence). CDR3 region: CASSFTRSGEQYF. The CDR3 DNA is TGTGCCAGCAGTTTTACCAGATCGGGCGAGCAGTACTTC.

This clonotype showed up just once. V and J are TRBV11-2 and TRBJ2-3; 13 nucleotides line up with TRBD2. Germline values: CDR1 SGHAT, CDR2 FQNNGV. The trim removed 2 bases at V and 5 bases at J, leaving 4 bases unmatched. CDR3 size: 16 residues. In nucleotides, the CDR3 is TGTGCCAGCAGCTTAACAGGACTAGCGGGAGAAGATACGCAGTATTTT. Its protein product is CASSLTGLAGEDTQYF. Drawing the rest from reference TRBV11-2 and TRBJ2-3, the complete variable domain is EAGVAQSPRYKIIEKRQSVAFWCNPISGHATLYWYQQILGQGPKLLIQFQNNGVVDDSQLPKDRFSAERLKGVDSTLKIQPAKLEDSAVYLCASSLTGLAGEDTQYFGPGTRLTVL.

V gene TRBV2 combines with J gene TRBJ2-7; no clear D. The V and J ends lost 0 bases and 1 base respectively, with 10 bases between them. The CDR3 length is 15 residues. Germline V gene lookup returns CDR1 SNHLY and CDR2 FYNNEI. The CDR3 sequence is CASSEAGIKSYEQYF. The CDR3, as DNA: TGTGCCAGCAGTGAAGCGGGAATCAAATCCTACGAGCAGTACTTC.

The genes are TRBV10-1 and TRBJ2-5; no firm D call. V was clipped by 4 bases and J by 1 base, with 10 bases between them. CDR3 size: 14 residues. Germline loops: CDR1 WNHNN, CDR2 SYGVQD (reference sequence). In DNA, the CDR3 is TGCGCCAGCAGTGGGGGTCAGACCCAAGAGACCCAGTACTTC. Translated, it gives CASSGGQTQETQYF.

A single count supports this clonotype. This chain connects TRBV20-1 to TRBJ1-2; D ambiguous. Germline V gives CDR1 DFQATT, CDR2 SNEGSKA (reference sequence). Between the trimmed V and J ends, which lost 8 bases and 2 bases, there was a span of 12 bases. This CDR3 has 12 residues. The CDR3 coding sequence is TGCAGTACTAACCACAAGAACTATGGCTACACCTTC. Translation gives CSTNHKNYGYTF.

This chain's CDR3 is CASSYSSASGGMETQYF. CDR3 in DNA: TGTGCCAGCAGTTACTCCTCGGCTAGCGGGGGGATGGAGACCCAGTACTTC. The chain is built from TRBV6-5 and TRBJ2-5; TRBD2 aligns across 11 bases. CDR1 is MNHEY, CDR2 SVGAGI, per germline. This CDR3 is built from 17 residues. After removal of 0 bases from V and 5 bases from J, the junction contained 8 bases not matched to a gene.

The V gene is TRBV9, the J gene TRBJ2-7; D not certain. The V end was cut by 4 bases, the J end by 7 bases, with 21 bases between. From germline, CDR1 is SGDLS and CDR2 YYNGEE. The CDR3 is made up of 15 amino acids. CDR3 bases: TGTGCCAGCAGCCCAGGTTTTCGGTCAGTACATGAGCAGTACTTC. Protein: CASSPGFRSVHEQYF. Full variable domain (rest looked up from reference TRBV9 and TRBJ2-7): DSGVTQTPKHLITATGQRVTLRCSPRSGDLSVYWYQQSLDQGLQFLIQYYNGEERAKGNILERFSAQQFPDLHSELNLSSLELGDSALYFCASSPGFRSVHEQYFGPGTRLTVT.

This clonotype was seen more than once but under ten times. The chain recombines TRBV7-2 with TRBJ2-7; D might be TRBD1 or TRBD2, each matching 5 bases. This CDR3 has 14 residues. The V end lost 4 bases, the J end lost 4 bases, and 14 bases lay between the germline ends. Germline V CDR1 and CDR2: SGHTA, FQGNSA. The CDR3 loop reads CASSSGTFRYEQYF. The CDR3 bases are TGTGCCAGCAGCTCCGGGACCTTTAGATACGAGCAGTACTTC. The full variable domain, in which reference TRBV7-2 and TRBJ2-7 provide the parts outside the CDR3, is GAGVSQSPSNKVTEKGKDVELRCDPISGHTALYWYRQSLGQGLEFLIYFQGNSAPDKSGLPSDRFSAERTGGSVSTLTIQRTQQEDSAVYLCASSSGTFRYEQYFGPGTRLTVT.

This clonotype was detected only a few times. This CDR3 is CSARADSKGNYEQYF. The CDR3 nucleotides read TGCAGTGCTAGAGCCGACAGTAAGGGTAACTACGAGCAGTACTTC. This rearrangement joins TRBV20-1 to TRBJ2-7, with a weak D call TRBD1 (5 bases). V was trimmed by 1 base and J by 3 bases, leaving 16 bases between them. The CDR3 covers 15 residues. Germline lookup yields CDR1 DFQATT and CDR2 SNEGSKA (reference sequence).

V and J are TRBV5-1 and TRBJ2-1, with 7 bases fitting TRBD2. The trim removed 4 bases at V and 6 bases at J, leaving 7 bases unmatched. Germline V gene data show CDR1 as SGHRS and CDR2 as YFSETQ. The CDR3 length is 14 residues. The CDR3 nucleotides are TGCGCCAGCAGCGAACCTAGCGGATCCAATGAGCAGTTCTTC. Translation: CASSEPSGSNEQFF.

This chain links TRBV4-1 with TRBJ2-7; 10 bases fit TRBD2. CDR1 MGHRA and CDR2 YSYEKL come from the germline V gene. Unmatched junction bases numbered 9, after V lost 1 base and J lost 0 bases. CDR3 length: 18 amino acids. CDR3 bases: TGCGCCAGCAGCCAAGGGGTAGCGGGAGGTACGAGCTCCTACGAGCAGTACTTC. Translating it yields CASSQGVAGGTSSYEQYF.